This TCR beta chain appears in the sequencing data of a study of human T cells and chemical hapten exposure. Deletions cut 7 bases from V and 6 bases from J, with 10 bases between. The germline V gene has CDR1 SNHLY and CDR2 FYNNEI. This CDR3 is 12 amino acids long. Each CDR3 protein gets one entry after TCRdb re-called the RACE reads with MiXCR. The sample records some 400,000 distinct CDR3 sequences, approximately 5.1% being singletons. This clonotype occurred many times. Described time point: pre-sensitization, week 0. Specified treatment: therapeutic diphenylcyclopropenone sensitization with weekly scalp DPC.

The sequence was collected from a woman between 50 and 59 years old with alopecia areata. Some clones in this sample may be carry-over from other donors' samples. The sample in question was whole blood, obtained in connection with sensitization to the hapten diphenylcyclopropenone (DPC). The chain links TRBV2 to TRBJ1-5; D unresolved. CDR3 bases: TGTGCCAGCAAAAGGATAGGTCAGCCCCAGCATTTT. It codes for CASKRIGQPQHF.